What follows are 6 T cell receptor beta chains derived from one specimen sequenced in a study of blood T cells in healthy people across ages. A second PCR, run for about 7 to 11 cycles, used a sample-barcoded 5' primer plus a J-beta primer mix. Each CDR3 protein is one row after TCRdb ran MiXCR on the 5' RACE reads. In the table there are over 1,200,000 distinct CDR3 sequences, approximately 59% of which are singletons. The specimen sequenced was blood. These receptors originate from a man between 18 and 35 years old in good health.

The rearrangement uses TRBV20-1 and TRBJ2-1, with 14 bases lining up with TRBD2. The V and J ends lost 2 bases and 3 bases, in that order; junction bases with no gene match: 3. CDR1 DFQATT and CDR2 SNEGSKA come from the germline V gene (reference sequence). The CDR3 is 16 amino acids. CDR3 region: CSARRLAGGGYNEQFF. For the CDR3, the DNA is TGCAGTGCTAGACGACTAGCGGGAGGGGGCTACAATGAGCAGTTCTTC.

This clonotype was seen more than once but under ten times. The CDR3 loop reads CASGQAGGLNIQYF. The CDR3 region has the DNA TGTGCCAGCGGGCAAGCGGGAGGGCTTAACATTCAGTACTTC. V gene TRBV7-8 combines with J gene TRBJ2-7; the match to TRBD2 covers 10 bases. The J call could be wrong; TRBJ2-4 is a better fit for the DNA end. The CDR3 has 14 amino acids. Germline CDR1 and CDR2: SGHVS and FQNEAQ.

The CDR3 nucleotides are TGTGCCAGCAGTTACGGCGGGACAGGGGGATATCAGCCCCAGCATTTT. It translates to CASSYGGTGGYQPQHF. V usage is TRBV6-6 and J usage is TRBJ1-5, with TRBD1 matching 11 bases. This CDR3 is built from 16 residues. The J segment lost 5 bases and the V segment lost 2 bases, leaving 5 bases of the junction unmatched. Germline CDR1 reads MNHNY; CDR2 reads SVGAGI (reference sequence).

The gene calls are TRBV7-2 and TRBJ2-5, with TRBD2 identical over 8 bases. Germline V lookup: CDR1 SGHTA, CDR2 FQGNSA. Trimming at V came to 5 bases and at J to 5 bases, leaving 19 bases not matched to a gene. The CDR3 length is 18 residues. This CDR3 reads CASSQPGTRRFLGETQYF. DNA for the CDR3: TGTGCCAGCAGCCAACCCGGGACTAGAAGGTTTCTCGGGGAGACCCAGTACTTC.

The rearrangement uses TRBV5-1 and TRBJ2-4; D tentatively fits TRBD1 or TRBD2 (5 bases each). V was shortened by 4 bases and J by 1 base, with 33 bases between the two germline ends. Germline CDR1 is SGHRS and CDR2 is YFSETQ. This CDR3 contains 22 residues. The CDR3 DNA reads TGCGCCAGCAGCGGCCAGGGAGAGGGAACCGGGATGTTCCCTCCGGCCAAAAACATTCAGTACTTC. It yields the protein CASSGQGEGTGMFPPAKNIQYF.

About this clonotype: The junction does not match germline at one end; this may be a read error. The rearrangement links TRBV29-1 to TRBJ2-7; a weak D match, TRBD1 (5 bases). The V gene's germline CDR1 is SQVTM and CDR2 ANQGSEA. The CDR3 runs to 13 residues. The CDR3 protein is CSVWYRSSYEQYF. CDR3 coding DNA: TGCAGCGTTTGGTACAGGAGCTCCTATGAGCAGTACTTC.